This T cell receptor (beta chain) was observed in a study of cytomegalovirus exposure and HLA in healthy donors. Looking at the study overall: Genetic ancestry analysis placed around four fifths of the 300 to 500 donors that were genotyped in the Caucasian-associated cluster.

PCR employed 60 Vbeta and 13 Jbeta primers. Assay: immunoSEQ multiplex PCR; the TCRdb copy retains only in-frame clones and omits some. This table has roughly 150,000 clones, around 85% appearing once. Germline trimming cut 1 base from V and 3 bases from J; bases unmatched to any gene: 6. Germline V gene lookup returns CDR1 LGHNA and CDR2 YSLEER. CDR3 length: 17 residues. Study-level results: Cytomegalovirus association was listed for around 170 TCR beta chains. Among donors in an Asian-associated ancestry cluster, a later analysis reportedly found fewer N-insertions than the approximately 700-donor mean.

Comment on this clone: What it recognizes is unknown.

The chain has TRBV4-3 and TRBJ2-7; 13 nucleotides match TRBD2. This receptor was taken from a man aged 45-65 years in good health and CMV-seropositive. Sequenced: PBMCs. The CDR3 region is CASSQGPGTSGNYEQYF. The DNA of the CDR3 is TGCGCCAGCAGCCAAGGTCCCGGGACTAGCGGGAACTACGAGCAGTACTTC.